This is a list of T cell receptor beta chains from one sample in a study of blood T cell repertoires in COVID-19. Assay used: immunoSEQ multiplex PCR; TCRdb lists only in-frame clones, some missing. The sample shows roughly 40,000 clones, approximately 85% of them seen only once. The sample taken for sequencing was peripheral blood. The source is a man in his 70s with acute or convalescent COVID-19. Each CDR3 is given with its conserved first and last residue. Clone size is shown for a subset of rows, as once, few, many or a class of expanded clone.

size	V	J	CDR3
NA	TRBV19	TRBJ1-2	CASVEVRGANYGYTF
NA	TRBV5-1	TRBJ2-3	CASSSATASTDTQYF
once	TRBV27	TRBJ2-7	CASRPSASYEQYF
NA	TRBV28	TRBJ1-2	CASSLGTEGRGGYTF
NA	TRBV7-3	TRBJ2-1	CASSSTPGAYNEQFF
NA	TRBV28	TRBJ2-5	CASSLWGSGTGGMETQYF
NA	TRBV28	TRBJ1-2	CASRQGNYGYTF
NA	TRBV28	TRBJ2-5	CASSWGRGLRQETQYF
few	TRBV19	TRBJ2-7	CASSIGGGIGNEQYF
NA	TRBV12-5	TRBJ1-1	CASGTGGQNTEAFF
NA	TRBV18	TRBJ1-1	CASSSQGARDTEAFF
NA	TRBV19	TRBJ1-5	CASRISAGGLTPQHF
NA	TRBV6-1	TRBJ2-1	CASSETANGLYNEQFF
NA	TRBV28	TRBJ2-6	CASRRGSGANVLTF
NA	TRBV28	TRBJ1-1	CASRSHTLTGGGTEAFF
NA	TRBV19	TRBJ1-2	CASTGFENGYTF
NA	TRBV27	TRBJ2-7	CASSLNQGLEQYF
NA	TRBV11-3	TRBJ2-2	CASSHFAGELFF
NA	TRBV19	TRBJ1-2	CASRRNLEGGYTF
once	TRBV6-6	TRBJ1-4	CASGKAGTANEKLFF
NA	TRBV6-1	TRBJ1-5	CASSEDGRAYSNQPQHF
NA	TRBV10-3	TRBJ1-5	CATSGQGLNQPQHF
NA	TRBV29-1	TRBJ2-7	CSVELASVTYEQYF
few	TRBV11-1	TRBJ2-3	CASRINTGATDTQYF
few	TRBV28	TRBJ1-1	CASSLMRGRAFF
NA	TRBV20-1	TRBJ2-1	CSASAWAGGDYNEQFF
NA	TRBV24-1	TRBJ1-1	CATTGGAGTEAFF
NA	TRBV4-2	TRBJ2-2	CASSTFLGLAENTGELFF
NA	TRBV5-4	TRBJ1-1	CASSRTGIMNTEAFF
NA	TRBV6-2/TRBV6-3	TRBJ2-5	CASSYYGGSVGETQYF
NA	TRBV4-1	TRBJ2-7	CASSQADEQYF
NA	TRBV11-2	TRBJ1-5	CASSLGGRNQPQHF
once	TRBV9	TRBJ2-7	CASSARAGTYEQYF
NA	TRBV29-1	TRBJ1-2	CSGKTGNYGYTF
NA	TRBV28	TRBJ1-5	CAGQGGNQPQHF
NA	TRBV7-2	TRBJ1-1	CASSLETGVSEAFF
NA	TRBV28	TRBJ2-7	CANIFLRNEQYF
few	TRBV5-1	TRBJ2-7	CASSLLSGTHSSEQYF
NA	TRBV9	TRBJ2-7	CASSGGDEQYF
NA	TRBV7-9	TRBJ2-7	CASSLGVSYEQYF